Reported below is one TCR beta chain. This record belongs to a study of technical replicates of blood from several donors. CDR1 and CDR2 (germline): LNHDA, SQIVND (reference sequence). The CDR3 totals 14 residues. Trimming took off 8 bases at V and 1 base at J, with 15 bases between the two ends. The method was immunoSEQ multiplex PCR; TCRdb's version includes in-frame clones alone and lacks a portion of them. The sample has roughly 100,000 clones; roughly 95% are singletons. The sequence came from a human donor in good health. This sequence joins TRBV19 and TRBJ2-7; TRBD1 is a possible D gene (7 bases). Material: T cells isolated from PBMCs. CDR3 DNA sequence: TGTGCCAGTGGAAGACAGGGAGGTTCCTACGAGCAGTACTTC. This codes for CASGRQGGSYEQYF. Full variable domain (remainder filled in from reference TRBV19 and TRBJ2-7): DGGITQSPKYLFRKEGQNVTLSCEQNLNHDAMYWYRQDPGQGLRLIYYSQIVNDFQKGDIAEGYSVSREKKESFPLTVTSAQKNPTAFYLCASGRQGGSYEQYFGPGTRLTVT.